This T cell receptor (beta chain) was recorded in a study of B cell selection in AIRE deficiency. Here immunoSEQ multiplex PCR was the method, and the copy in TCRdb shows in-frame clones only, minus some. The data show over 20,000 clones, with roughly 97% seen just once and over 0.15% held by the top ten. This clone was counted once. The antigen remains unidentified. CD4+CD127+ cells were sorted as the conventional CD4 T cells. Study-level findings and limits: Patient Tconv cells held roughly 28% of Treg sequences shared by healthy donors.

This CDR3 has 15 residues. Germline V CDR1 and CDR2: GTSNPN, SVGIG (reference sequence). V lost 4 bases, J lost 2 bases, and 18 bases lay in between. This TCR came from a human donor with AIRE deficiency. The V and J genes are TRBV30 and TRBJ2-7; the D gene is possibly TRBD2 (5 bases). What was sequenced was conventional CD4+ T cells sorted from PBMCs. For the CDR3, the DNA is TGTGCCTGGATAGGGAAAAGAGGGAGCCCCTACGAGCAGTACTTC. This codes for CAWIGKRGSPYEQYF.